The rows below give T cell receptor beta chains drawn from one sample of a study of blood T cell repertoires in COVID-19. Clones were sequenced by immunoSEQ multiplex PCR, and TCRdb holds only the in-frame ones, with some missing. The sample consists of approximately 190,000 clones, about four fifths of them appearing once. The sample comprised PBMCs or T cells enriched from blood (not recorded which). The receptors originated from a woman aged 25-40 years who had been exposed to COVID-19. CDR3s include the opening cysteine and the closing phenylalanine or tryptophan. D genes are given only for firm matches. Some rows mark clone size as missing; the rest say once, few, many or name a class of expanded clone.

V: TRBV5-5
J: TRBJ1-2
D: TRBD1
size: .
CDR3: CASSLVATTQGGGYGYTF
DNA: TGTGCCAGCAGCTTGGTGGCGACTACCCAGGGGGGCGGGTATGGCTACACCTTC

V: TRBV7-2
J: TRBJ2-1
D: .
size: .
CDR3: CASSGGAEVYNEQFF
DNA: TGTGCCAGCAGCGGGGGGGCCGAAGTCTACAATGAGCAGTTCTTC

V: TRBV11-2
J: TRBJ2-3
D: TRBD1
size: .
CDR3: CASRRSGQATDTQYF
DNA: TGTGCCAGCAGGAGATCGGGACAGGCCACAGATACGCAGTATTTT

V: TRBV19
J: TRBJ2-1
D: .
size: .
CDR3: CATRVRPGNEQFF
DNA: TGTGCCACGAGAGTTAGGCCAGGCAATGAGCAGTTCTTC

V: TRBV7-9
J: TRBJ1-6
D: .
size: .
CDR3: CVSSFEGLYRNSPLHF
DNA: TGTGTCAGCAGCTTCGAGGGTCTCTATCGGAATTCACCCCTCCACTTT

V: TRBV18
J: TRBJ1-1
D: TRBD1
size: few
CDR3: CASSPPSRDRGTEAFF
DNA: TGTGCCAGCTCACCACCGTCTAGGGACAGGGGCACTGAAGCTTTCTTT

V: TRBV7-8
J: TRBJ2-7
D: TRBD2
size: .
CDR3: CASSTGLAAKAYEQYF
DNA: TGTGCCAGCAGCACGGGACTAGCGGCGAAAGCCTACGAGCAGTACTTC

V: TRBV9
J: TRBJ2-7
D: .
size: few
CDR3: CASSFGTSLYEQYF
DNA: TGTGCCAGCAGCTTCGGGACTTCCCTCTACGAGCAGTACTTC

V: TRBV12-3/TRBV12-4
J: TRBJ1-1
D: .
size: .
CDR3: CASRQGRLTEAFF
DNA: TGTGCCAGCAGACAGGGTAGGTTGACTGAAGCTTTCTTT

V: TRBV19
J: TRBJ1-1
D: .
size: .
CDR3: CASSHNQGFTEAFF
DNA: TGTGCCAGTAGTCATAATCAGGGTTTCACTGAAGCTTTCTTT

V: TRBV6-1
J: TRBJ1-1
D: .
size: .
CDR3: CASSEATGGAFF
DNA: TGTGCCAGCAGTGAAGCTACGGGGGGAGCTTTCTTT

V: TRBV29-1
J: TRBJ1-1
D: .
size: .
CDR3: CSVAETGSGAFF
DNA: TGCAGCGTTGCGGAAACAGGGTCTGGAGCTTTCTTT

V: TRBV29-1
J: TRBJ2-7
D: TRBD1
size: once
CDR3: CSVAWTGYEQYF
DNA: TGCAGCGTTGCCTGGACAGGTTACGAGCAGTACTTC

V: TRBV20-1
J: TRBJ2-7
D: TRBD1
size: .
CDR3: CSASPRQGPSYEQYF
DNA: TGCAGTGCTAGTCCACGACAGGGCCCATCCTACGAGCAGTACTTC

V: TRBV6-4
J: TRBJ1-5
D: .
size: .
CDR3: CASSDSGGNQPQHF
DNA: TGTGCCAGCAGTGACTCGGGAGGGAATCAGCCCCAGCATTTT

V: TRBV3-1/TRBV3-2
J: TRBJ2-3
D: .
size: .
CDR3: CASRIQGDPDTQYF
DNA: TGTGCCAGCAGAATCCAGGGCGATCCAGATACGCAGTATTTT

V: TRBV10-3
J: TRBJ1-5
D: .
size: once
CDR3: CAISEANQPQHF
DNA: TGTGCCATCAGTGAGGCTAACCAGCCCCAGCATTTT

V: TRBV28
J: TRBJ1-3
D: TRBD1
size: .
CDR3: CAVGQKGNTIYF
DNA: TGTGCAGTGGGACAGAAGGGAAACACCATATATTTT

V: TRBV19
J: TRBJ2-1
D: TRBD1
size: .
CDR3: CASNADRGNEQFF
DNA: TGTGCCAGTAACGCAGACAGGGGGAATGAGCAGTTCTTC

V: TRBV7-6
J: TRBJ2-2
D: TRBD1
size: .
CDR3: CASSLAPGGGTGELFF
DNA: TGTGCCAGCAGCTTAGCCCCAGGGGGCGGCACCGGGGAGCTGTTTTTT

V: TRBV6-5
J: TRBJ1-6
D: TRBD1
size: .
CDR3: CASSRAGGVSPLHF
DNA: TGTGCCAGCAGTCGGGCAGGGGGCGTTTCACCCCTCCACTTT

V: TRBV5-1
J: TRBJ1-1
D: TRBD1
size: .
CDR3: CASRHPRQGGTEAFF
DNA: TGCGCCAGCAGGCACCCTAGACAGGGCGGCACTGAAGCTTTCTTT

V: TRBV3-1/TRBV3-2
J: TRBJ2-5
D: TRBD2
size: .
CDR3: CASSPGSSGGPRETQYF
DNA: TGTGCCAGCAGCCCCGGGAGTAGCGGGGGGCCGAGAGAGACCCAGTACTTC

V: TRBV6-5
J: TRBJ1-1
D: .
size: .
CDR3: CASRRDFWNTEAFF
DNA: TGTGCCAGCAGACGGGACTTCTGGAACACTGAAGCTTTCTTT

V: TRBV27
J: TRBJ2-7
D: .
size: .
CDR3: CASAPGGSSEQYF
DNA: TGTGCCAGCGCCCCTGGCGGTTCTTCCGAGCAGTACTTC

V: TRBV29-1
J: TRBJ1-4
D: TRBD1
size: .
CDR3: CSAGVQGVGEKLFF
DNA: TGCAGCGCGGGAGTACAGGGGGTGGGTGAAAAACTGTTTTTT

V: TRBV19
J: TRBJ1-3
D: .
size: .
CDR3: CASTSGTLSSGNTIYF
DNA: TGTGCCAGCACATCTGGGACTCTAAGCTCTGGAAACACCATATATTTT

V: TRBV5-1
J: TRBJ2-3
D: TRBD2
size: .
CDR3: CASSLVTGGPEDTQYF
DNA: TGCGCCAGCAGCTTGGTTACGGGGGGGCCTGAAGATACGCAGTATTTT

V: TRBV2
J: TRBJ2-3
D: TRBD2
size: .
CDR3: CASSAGLAGVRDTQYF
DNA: TGTGCCAGCAGTGCTGGACTAGCGGGGGTAAGAGATACGCAGTATTTT

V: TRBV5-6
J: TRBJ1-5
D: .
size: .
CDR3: CASSFLYGEPQHF
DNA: TGTGCCAGCAGCTTTCTTTACGGGGAGCCCCAGCATTTT

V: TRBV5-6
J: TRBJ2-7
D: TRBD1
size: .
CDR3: CASNIRQGYEQYF
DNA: TGTGCCAGCAACATAAGACAGGGCTACGAGCAGTACTTC

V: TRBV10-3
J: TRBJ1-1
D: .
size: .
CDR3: CAISGSAGVNTEAFF
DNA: TGTGCCATCAGTGGATCGGCAGGTGTGAACACTGAAGCTTTCTTT

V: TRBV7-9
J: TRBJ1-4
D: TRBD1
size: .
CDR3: CASSPGQDNEKLFF
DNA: TGTGCCAGCAGCCCCGGACAGGATAATGAAAAACTGTTTTTT

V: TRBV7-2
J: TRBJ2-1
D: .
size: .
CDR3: CASSLVTGDNEQFF
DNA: TGTGCCAGCAGCTTAGTGACAGGAGACAATGAGCAGTTCTTC

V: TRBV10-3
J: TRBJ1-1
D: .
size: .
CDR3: CAISENLGRSVTEAFF
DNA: TGTGCCATCAGTGAGAATCTGGGGAGGAGTGTCACTGAAGCTTTCTTT

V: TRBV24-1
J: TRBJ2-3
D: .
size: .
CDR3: CATEETDTDTQYF
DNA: TGTGCCACCGAAGAGACAGACACAGATACGCAGTATTTT

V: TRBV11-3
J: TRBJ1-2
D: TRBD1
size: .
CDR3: CARTRDRDYGYTF
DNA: TGTGCCAGGACCCGGGACAGGGACTATGGCTACACCTTC